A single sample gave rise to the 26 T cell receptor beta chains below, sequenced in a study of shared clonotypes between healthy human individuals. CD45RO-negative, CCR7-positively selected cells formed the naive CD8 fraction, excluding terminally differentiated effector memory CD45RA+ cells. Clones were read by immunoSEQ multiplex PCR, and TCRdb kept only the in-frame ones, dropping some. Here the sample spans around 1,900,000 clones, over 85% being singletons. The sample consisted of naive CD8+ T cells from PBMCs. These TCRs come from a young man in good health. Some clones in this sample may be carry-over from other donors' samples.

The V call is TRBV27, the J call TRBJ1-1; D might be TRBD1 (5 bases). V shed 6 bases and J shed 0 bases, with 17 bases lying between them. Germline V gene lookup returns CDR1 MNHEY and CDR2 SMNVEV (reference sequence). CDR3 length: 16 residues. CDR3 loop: CASSRNGAGMNTEAFF. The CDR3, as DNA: TGTGCCAGCAGCCGGAATGGGGCAGGTATGAACACTGAAGCTTTCTTT.

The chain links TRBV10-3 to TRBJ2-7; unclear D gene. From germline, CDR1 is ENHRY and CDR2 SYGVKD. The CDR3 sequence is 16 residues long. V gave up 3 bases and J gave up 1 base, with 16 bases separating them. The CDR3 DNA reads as TGTGCCATCAGTGACCTACGGAAGGCGTCATCCTACGAGCAGTACTTC. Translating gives CAISDLRKASSYEQYF.

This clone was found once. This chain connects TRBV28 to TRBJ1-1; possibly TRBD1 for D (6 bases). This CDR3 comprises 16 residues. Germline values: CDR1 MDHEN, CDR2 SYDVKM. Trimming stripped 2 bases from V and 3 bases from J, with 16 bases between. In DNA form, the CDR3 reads TGTGCCAGCAGTTTAGTGGAGGGGGGTTGGGACACTGAAGCTTTCTTT. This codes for CASSLVEGGWDTEAFF.

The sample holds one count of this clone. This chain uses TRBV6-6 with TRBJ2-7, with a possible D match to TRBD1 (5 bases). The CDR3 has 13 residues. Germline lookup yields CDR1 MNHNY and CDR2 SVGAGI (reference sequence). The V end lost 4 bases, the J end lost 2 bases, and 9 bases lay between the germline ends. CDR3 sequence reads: CASSSMGPYEQYF. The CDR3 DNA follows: TGTGCCAGCAGTTCCATGGGGCCCTACGAGCAGTACTTC.

The CDR3 coding sequence is TGTGCCAGCAGTTTTCCCCCTAAGGGGAGTGGCTACGAGCAGTACTTC. This encodes CASSFPPKGSGYEQYF. V and J are TRBV28 and TRBJ2-5, with D perhaps given as TRBD1 or TRBD2 (5 bases each). The DNA end lines up better with TRBJ2-7; the J call may be wrong. The CDR3 contains 16 residues. The V gene's germline CDR1 is MDHEN and CDR2 SYDVKM.

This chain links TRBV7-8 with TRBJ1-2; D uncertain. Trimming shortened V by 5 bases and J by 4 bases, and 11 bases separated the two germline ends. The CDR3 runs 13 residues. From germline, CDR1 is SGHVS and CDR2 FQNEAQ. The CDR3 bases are TGTGCCAGCAGCCTGAAGTCCCTCTATGGCTACACCTTC. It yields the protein CASSLKSLYGYTF.

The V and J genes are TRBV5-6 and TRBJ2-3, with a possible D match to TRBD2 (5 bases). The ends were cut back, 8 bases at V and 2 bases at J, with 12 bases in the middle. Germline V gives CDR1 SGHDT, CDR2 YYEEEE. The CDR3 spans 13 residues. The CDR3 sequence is CASSFGDTDTQYF. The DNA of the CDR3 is TGTGCCAGTTCGTTCGGGGACACAGATACGCAGTATTTT.

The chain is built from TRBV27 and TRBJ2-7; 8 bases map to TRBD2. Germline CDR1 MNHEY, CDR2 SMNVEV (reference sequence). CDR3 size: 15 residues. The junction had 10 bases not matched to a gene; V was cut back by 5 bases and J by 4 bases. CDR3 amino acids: CASSPRLARDYEQYF. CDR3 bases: TGTGCCAGCAGTCCCCGACTAGCGAGAGATTACGAGCAGTACTTC.

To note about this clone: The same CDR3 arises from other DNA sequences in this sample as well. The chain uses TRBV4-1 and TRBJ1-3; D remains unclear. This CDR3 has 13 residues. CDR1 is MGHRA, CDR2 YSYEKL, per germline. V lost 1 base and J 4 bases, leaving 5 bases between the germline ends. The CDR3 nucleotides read TGCGCCAGCAGCCAAGTTAGAGGAAACACCATATATTTT. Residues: CASSQVRGNTIYF.

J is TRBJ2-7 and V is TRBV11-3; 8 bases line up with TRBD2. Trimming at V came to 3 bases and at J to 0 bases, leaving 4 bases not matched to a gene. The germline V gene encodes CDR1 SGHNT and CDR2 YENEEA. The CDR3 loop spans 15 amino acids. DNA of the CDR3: TGTGCCAGCAGCTTTACTAGCGGACGCTCCTACGAGCAGTACTTC. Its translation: CASSFTSGRSYEQYF.

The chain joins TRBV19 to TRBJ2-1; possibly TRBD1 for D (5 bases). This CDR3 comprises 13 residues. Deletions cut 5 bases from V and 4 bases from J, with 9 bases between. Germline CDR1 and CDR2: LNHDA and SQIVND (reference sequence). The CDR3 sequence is CASSPDTYNEQFF. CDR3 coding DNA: TGTGCCAGTAGTCCGGACACTTACAATGAGCAGTTCTTC.

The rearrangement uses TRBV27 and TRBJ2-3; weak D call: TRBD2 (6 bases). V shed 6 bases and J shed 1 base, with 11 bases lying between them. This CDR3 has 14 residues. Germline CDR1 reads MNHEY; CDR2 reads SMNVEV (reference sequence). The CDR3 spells CASSIAEGTDTQYF. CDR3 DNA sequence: TGTGCCAGCAGCATAGCGGAGGGCACAGATACGCAGTATTTT.

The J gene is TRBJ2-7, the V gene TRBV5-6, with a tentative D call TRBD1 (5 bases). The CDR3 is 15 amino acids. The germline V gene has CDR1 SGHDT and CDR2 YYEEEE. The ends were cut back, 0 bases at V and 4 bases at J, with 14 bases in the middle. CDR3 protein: CASSLARRVGYEQYF. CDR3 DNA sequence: TGTGCCAGCAGCTTGGCTCGCAGGGTTGGTTACGAGCAGTACTTC.

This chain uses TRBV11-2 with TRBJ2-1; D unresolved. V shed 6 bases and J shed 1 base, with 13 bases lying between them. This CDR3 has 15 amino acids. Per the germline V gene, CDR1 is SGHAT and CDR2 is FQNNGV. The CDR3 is CASSPLRESYNEQFF. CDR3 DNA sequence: TGTGCCAGCAGTCCACTCCGAGAGTCCTACAATGAGCAGTTCTTC.

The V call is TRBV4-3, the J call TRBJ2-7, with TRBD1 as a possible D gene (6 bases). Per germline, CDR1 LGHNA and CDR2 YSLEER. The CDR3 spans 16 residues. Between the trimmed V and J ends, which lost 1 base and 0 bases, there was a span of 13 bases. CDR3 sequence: CASSQVYTGSSYEQYF. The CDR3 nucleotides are TGCGCCAGCAGCCAAGTGTATACAGGGAGCTCCTACGAGCAGTACTTC.

CDR3 nucleotide sequence: TGTGCCAGCAGCTCCGGGACAGGGGGCCACTTCTCTGGAAACACCATATATTTT. It specifies CASSSGTGGHFSGNTIYF. This chain joins TRBV7-8 and TRBJ1-3, with TRBD1 identical over 12 bases. Germline V gives CDR1 SGHVS, CDR2 FQNEAQ. The CDR3 runs 18 residues. With V trimmed by 4 bases and J by 0 bases, 7 bases remained unmatched.

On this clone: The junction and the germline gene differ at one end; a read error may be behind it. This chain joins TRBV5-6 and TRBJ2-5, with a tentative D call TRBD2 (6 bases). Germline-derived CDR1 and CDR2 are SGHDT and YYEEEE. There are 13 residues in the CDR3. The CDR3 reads CASSLVGRETLYF. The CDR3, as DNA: TGTGCCAGCAGCTTGGTAGGCCGGGAGACCCTGTACTTC. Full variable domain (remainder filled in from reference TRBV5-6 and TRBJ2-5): DAGVTQSPTHLIKTRGQQVTLRCSPKSGHDTVSWYQQALGQGPQFIFQYYEEEERQRGNFPDRFSGHQFPNYSSELNVNALLLGDSALYLCASSLVGRETLYFGPGTRLLVL.

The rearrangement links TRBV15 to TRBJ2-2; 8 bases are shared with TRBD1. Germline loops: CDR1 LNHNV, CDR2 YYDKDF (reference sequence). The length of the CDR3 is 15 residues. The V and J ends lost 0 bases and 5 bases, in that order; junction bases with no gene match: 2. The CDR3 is CATSRDRGLTGELFF. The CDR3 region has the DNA TGTGCCACCAGCAGAGACAGGGGGCTTACCGGGGAGCTGTTTTTT.

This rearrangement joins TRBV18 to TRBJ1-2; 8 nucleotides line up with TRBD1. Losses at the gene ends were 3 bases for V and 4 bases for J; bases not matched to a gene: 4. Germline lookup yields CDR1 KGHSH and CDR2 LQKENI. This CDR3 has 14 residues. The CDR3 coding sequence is TGTGCCAGCTCACCGGGACAGGACCCCTATGGCTACACCTTC. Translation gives CASSPGQDPYGYTF.

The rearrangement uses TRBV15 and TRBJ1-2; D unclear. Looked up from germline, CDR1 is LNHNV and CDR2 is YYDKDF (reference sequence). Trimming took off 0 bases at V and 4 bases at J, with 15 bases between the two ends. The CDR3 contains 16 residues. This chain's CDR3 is CATSRDLSEGRYGYTF. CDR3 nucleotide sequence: TGTGCCACCAGCAGAGATCTATCGGAAGGTCGCTATGGCTACACCTTC.

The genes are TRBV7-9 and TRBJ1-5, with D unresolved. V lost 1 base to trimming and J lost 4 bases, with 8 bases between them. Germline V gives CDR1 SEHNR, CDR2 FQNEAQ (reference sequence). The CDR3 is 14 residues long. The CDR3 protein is CASSLGQHNQPQHF. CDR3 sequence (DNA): TGTGCCAGCAGCTTAGGGCAGCATAATCAGCCCCAGCATTTT.

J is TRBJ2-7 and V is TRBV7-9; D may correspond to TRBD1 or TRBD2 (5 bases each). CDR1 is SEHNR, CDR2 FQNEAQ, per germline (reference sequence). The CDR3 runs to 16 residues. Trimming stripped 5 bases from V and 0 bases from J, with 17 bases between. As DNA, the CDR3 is TGTGCCAGCAGCCTCGGGGCCGGGACGGACTCCTACGAGCAGTACTTC. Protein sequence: CASSLGAGTDSYEQYF.

The CDR3 region is CASSTSTGGSGTEAFF. The CDR3 DNA reads as TGTGCCAGCAGCACCTCGACAGGGGGGTCGGGCACTGAAGCTTTCTTT. V gene TRBV9 combines with J gene TRBJ1-1; 9 nucleotides agree with TRBD1. The ends lost 4 bases at V and 4 bases at J; junction bases unmatched: 11. The CDR3 is 16 residues long. In germline, CDR1 is SGDLS, CDR2 YYNGEE.

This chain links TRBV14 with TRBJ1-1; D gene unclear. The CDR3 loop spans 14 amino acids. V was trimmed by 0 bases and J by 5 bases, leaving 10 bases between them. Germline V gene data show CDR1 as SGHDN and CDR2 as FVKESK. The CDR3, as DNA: TGTGCCAGCAGCCAAGATTTTCCGAGAACTGAAGCTTTCTTT. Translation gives CASSQDFPRTEAFF.

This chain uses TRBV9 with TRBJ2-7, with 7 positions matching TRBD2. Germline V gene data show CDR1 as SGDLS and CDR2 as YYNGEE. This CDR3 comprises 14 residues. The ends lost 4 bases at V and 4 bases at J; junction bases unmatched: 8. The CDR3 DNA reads TGTGCCAGCAGCTCTCGCGGGAGTGGGTACGAGCAGTACTTC. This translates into CASSSRGSGYEQYF.

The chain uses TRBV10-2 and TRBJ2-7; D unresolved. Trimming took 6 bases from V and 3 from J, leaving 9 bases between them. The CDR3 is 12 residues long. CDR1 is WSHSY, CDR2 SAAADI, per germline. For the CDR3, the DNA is TGCGCCAGCAGGTCCGACTTCTACGAGCAGTACTTC. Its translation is CASRSDFYEQYF.